These 7 T cell receptor beta chains came from one sample sequenced in a study of blood T cell repertoires in COVID-19. The repertoire was sequenced with immunoSEQ multiplex PCR; TCRdb's copy has only in-frame clones and lacks some. In the table there are 150,000 to 200,000 clones, around 86% of which are singletons. The sample consisted of peripheral blood. These receptors all stem from a woman at least 80 years old in a cohort sampled during active or convalescent COVID-19.

The chain combines TRBV18 with TRBJ1-1; D remains unclear. V shed 3 bases and J shed 5 bases, with 10 bases lying between them. The CDR3 runs 13 residues. Germline assignment: CDR1 KGHSH and CDR2 LQKENI. CDR3 protein: CASSPPSGTEAFF. CDR3 nucleotide sequence: TGTGCCAGCTCACCCCCCTCGGGGACTGAAGCTTTCTTT.

In this sample, this clone turned up once. The germline gene is not matched at one end of the junction; a read error may be the cause. V is TRBV18 and J is TRBJ1-1; 7 bases are shared with TRBD1. CDR1 and CDR2 (germline): KGHSH, LQKENI. The CDR3 totals 15 residues. The CDR3 spells CASSLRQGMNTEAFF. The CDR3 DNA reads as TGTGCCAGCTCACTGCGACAGGGTATGAATACTGAAGCTTTCTTT.

This sequence joins TRBV9 and TRBJ2-1; 9 bases match TRBD2. The CDR3 runs to 16 residues. Losses at the gene ends were 4 bases for V and 4 bases for J; bases not matched to a gene: 9. CDR1 and CDR2 (germline): SGDLS, YYNGEE. Written as DNA, the CDR3 is TGTGCCAGCAGCCCCCCTGGACTAGCGAGTTACAATGAGCAGTTCTTC. This gives the protein CASSPPGLASYNEQFF.

The chain employs TRBV10-3 and TRBJ2-1; 10 nucleotides align to TRBD2. CDR3 size: 16 residues. CDR1 ENHRY and CDR2 SYGVKD come from the germline V gene. Germline trimming cut 6 bases from V and 0 bases from J; bases unmatched to any gene: 5. The CDR3, as DNA: TGTGCCATCAGGGCTGCTAGCGGGAGCTCCTACAATGAGCAGTTCTTC. Translation gives CAIRAASGSSYNEQFF.

The rearrangement joins TRBV27 to TRBJ2-5, with D possibly being TRBD1 (5 bases). Germline V gene data show CDR1 as MNHEY and CDR2 as SMNVEV (reference sequence). Trimming left V 6 bases short and J 4 bases short, with 15 bases between. The CDR3 extends over 14 amino acids. The CDR3 spells CASSSPGRGETQYF. The CDR3 DNA sequence: TGTGCCAGCAGCTCCCCAGGAAGGGGAGAGACCCAGTACTTC.

The chain recombines TRBV6-4 with TRBJ2-1, with 7 bases identical to TRBD1. The CDR3 contains 15 residues. Germline values: CDR1 MRHNA, CDR2 SNTAGT. V dropped 2 bases and J dropped 4; count of bases not matched to a gene: 5. The CDR3: CASSDVGGDYNEQFF. CDR3 DNA: TGTGCCAGCAGTGACGTAGGGGGCGATTACAATGAGCAGTTCTTC.

This chain uses TRBV18 with TRBJ1-1; TRBD1 matches 7 bases. The CDR3 has 13 amino acids. The V gene's germline CDR1 is KGHSH and CDR2 LQKENI. Losses at the gene ends were 2 bases for V and 5 bases for J; bases not matched to a gene: 2. The DNA of the CDR3 is TGTGCCAGCTCACCAACAGGGGAGACTGAAGCTTTCTTT. Translation gives CASSPTGETEAFF.